The clone carrying this TCR beta chain appeared a few times. The CDR3 runs 14 residues. From germline, CDR1 is LGHNA and CDR2 YNFKEQ. Trimming cost V 4 bases and J 2 bases, with 10 bases left between them. This record belongs to a study of T cells after yellow fever vaccination. TCRdb re-analysed the 5' RACE reads in MiXCR, keeping a single row per CDR3 protein. The sample yields 360,000 or so distinct CDR3 sequences, 9.5% to 13% seen once. Sequencing used PBMCs, obtained on the day of the first yellow fever vaccination. The receptor was isolated from a man between 18 and 35 years old who received the YFV17D yellow fever vaccine. The chain carries TRBV4-2 and TRBJ2-3, with D maybe TRBD2 (5 bases). As DNA, the CDR3 is TGTGCCAGCAGCCCTGGACTCCTCACAGATACGCAGTATTTT. Its protein product is CASSPGLLTDTQYF.